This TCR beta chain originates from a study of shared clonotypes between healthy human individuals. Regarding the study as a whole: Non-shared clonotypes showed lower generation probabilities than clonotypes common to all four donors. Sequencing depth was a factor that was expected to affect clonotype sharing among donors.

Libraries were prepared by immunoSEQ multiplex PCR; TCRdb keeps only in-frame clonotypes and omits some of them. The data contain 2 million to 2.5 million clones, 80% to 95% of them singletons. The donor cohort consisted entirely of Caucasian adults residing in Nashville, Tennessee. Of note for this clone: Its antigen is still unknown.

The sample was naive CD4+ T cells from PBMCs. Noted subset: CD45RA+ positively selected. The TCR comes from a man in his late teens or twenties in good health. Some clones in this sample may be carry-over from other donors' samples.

As DNA, the CDR3 is TGTGCCAGCAGTTACTCTTCCTCAGGCTACACCTTC. Its translation is CASSYSSSGYTF. The rearrangement links TRBV6-6 to TRBJ1-2; D unclear. The CDR3 consists of 12 residues. Trimming removed 0 bases at V and 8 bases at J, with 7 bases between. Looked up from germline, CDR1 is MNHNY and CDR2 is SVGAGI (reference sequence).